This entry lists 7 T cell receptor beta chains sequenced from one sample in a study of shared clonotypes between healthy human individuals. Clones were read by immunoSEQ multiplex PCR, and TCRdb kept only the in-frame ones, dropping some. The sample holds fewer than 850,000 clones; roughly 88% are singletons and the top ten take about 33%. The sample was memory CD8+ T cells from PBMCs. The subset: CD45RO+ cells pooled with CCR7-negative TemRA cells. These receptors originate from a man younger than 30 in good health. Some clones in this sample may be carry-over from other donors' samples.

The chain uses TRBV10-1 and TRBJ1-2; D gene uncertain. The V gene lost 6 bases and the J gene lost 8 bases, with 16 bases spanning the gap. Germline V gives CDR1 WNHNN, CDR2 SYGVQD (reference sequence). The CDR3 runs 13 residues. Here the CDR3 reads CASSPLTAGGYTF. The CDR3 DNA is TGCGCCAGCAGCCCCCTGACGGCCGGGGGCTACACCTTC.

V and J are TRBV28 and TRBJ2-2, with D perhaps matching TRBD1 (6 bases). CDR3 length equals 14 residues. Per the germline V gene, CDR1 is MDHEN and CDR2 is SYDVKM. Deletions cut 1 base from V and 7 bases from J, with 10 bases between. CDR3 in amino acids: CASSLYRVDGELFF. The CDR3 bases are TGTGCCAGCAGTTTATACAGGGTGGACGGGGAGCTGTTTTTT.

The rearrangement joins TRBV7-9 to TRBJ2-7, with unresolved D. Trimming took off 1 base at V and 2 bases at J, with 9 bases between the two ends. The CDR3 spans 14 residues. CDR1 and CDR2 (germline): SEHNR, FQNEAQ (reference sequence). The CDR3 reads CASSLGQAPYEQYF. The DNA of the CDR3 is TGTGCCAGCAGCTTAGGCCAGGCCCCCTACGAGCAGTACTTC.

The chain uses TRBV27 and TRBJ2-7; 12 bases map to TRBD1. Per the germline V gene, CDR1 is MNHEY and CDR2 is SMNVEV (reference sequence). The trim removed 7 bases at V and 7 bases at J, leaving 14 bases unmatched. There are 16 residues in the CDR3. The CDR3 is CASTQVRDRGPGEQYF. The CDR3 DNA reads as TGTGCCAGCACCCAAGTTCGGGACAGGGGGCCTGGAGAGCAGTACTTC.

V and J are TRBV19 and TRBJ2-2, with D unclear. Trimming removed 3 bases at V and 8 bases at J, with 7 bases between. CDR1 is LNHDA, CDR2 SQIVND, per germline (reference sequence). The CDR3 consists of 12 residues. CDR3 sequence (DNA): TGTGCCAGTAGTATTTGGATAGGGGAGCTGTTTTTT. It encodes CASSIWIGELFF.

The genes are TRBV16 and TRBJ1-2; D ambiguous. The ends were cut back, 0 bases at V and 8 bases at J, with 7 bases in the middle. CDR1 is KGHSY, CDR2 FQNENV, per germline. CDR3 length equals 12 residues. The CDR3 DNA reads TGTGCCAGCAGCCAATCCCGGGAGGGCTACACCTTC. Translation gives CASSQSREGYTF.

The rearrangement uses TRBV10-3 and TRBJ2-1; D gene ambiguous. Trimming left V 2 bases short and J 5 bases short, with 13 bases between. The CDR3 contains 15 residues. CDR1 is ENHRY, CDR2 SYGVKD, per germline. Written as DNA, the CDR3 is TGTGCCATCAGTGAGCGAGCCGAGAAGAACAATGAGCAGTTCTTC. The encoded protein is CAISERAEKNNEQFF.